These 29 T cell receptor beta chains share one sample of origin, sequenced in a study of regulatory T cells in long-lasting Graves disease. Both iRepertoire HTBI primers and Arm-PCR of CDR3 regions were used to build the TCR beta libraries. TCRdb reprocessed the multiplex PCR reads with MiXCR, giving one entry per CDR3 protein. There are approximately 250,000 distinct CDR3 sequences in the sample; around 18% occur only once, and less than 25% lies in the top ten. Indicated time point: newly diagnosed GD, antithyroid drugs for less than 3 months. From PBMCs, RNA was extracted and then used to make the TCR library. The material was peripheral blood mononuclear cells (PBMCs), obtained at new diagnosis, from a patient treated with antithyroid drugs. Receptor source: a female donor with Graves disease.

There are many counts of this clonotype. The chain recombines TRBV28 with TRBJ2-1; 10 bases align to TRBD2. The CDR3 has 15 amino acids. Germline trimming cut 6 bases from V and 8 bases from J; bases unmatched to any gene: 10. The germline CDR1 and CDR2 sequences are MDHEN and SYDVKM. CDR3 loop: CASSPSGRAGDEQFF. In DNA, the CDR3 is TGTGCCAGCAGCCCGAGCGGGAGGGCCGGCGATGAGCAGTTCTTC. Supplemented by reference TRBV28 and TRBJ2-1, the full variable domain reads DVKVTQSSRYLVKRTGEKVFLECVQDMDHENMFWYRQDPGLGLRLIYFSYDVKMKEKGDIPEGYSVSREKKERFSLILESASTNQTSMYLCASSPSGRAGDEQFFGPGTRLTVL.

This clonotype was seen many times. The rearrangement uses TRBV28 and TRBJ2-5; tentatively, D is TRBD2 (5 bases). V lost 6 bases and J lost 6, with 14 bases in between. This CDR3 has 13 residues. The germline V gene encodes CDR1 MDHEN and CDR2 SYDVKM. The DNA of the CDR3 is TGTGCCAGCAGCCTATCCAGGAGGAAGACCCAGTACTTC. Amino acids: CASSLSRRKTQYF.

This clonotype was recorded a few times. This rearrangement joins TRBV7-9 to TRBJ1-6; 7 bases map to TRBD1. The CDR3 spans 21 residues. The V segment lost 2 bases and the J segment 0 bases; nucleotides outside the gene matches: 16. Germline V gene data show CDR1 as SEHNR and CDR2 as FQNEAQ (reference sequence). CDR3 residues: CASSLYPALADRSSYNSPLHF. The DNA for the CDR3 is TGTGCCAGCAGCTTATACCCCGCGCTCGCGGACAGGAGCTCCTATAATTCACCCCTCCACTTT.

This clonotype has a count of ten or more. The V gene is TRBV5-1, the J gene TRBJ2-2, with 9 bases that match TRBD2. J was trimmed by 5 bases and V by 1 base; bases with no gene match: 9. The CDR3 consists of 17 residues. CDR1 is SGHRS and CDR2 is YFSETQ in the germline V gene. The CDR3 here is CASSLLRAGGETGELFF. In DNA, the CDR3 is TGCGCCAGCAGCTTGTTACGAGCGGGAGGAGAGACCGGGGAGCTGTTTTTT.

At least ten counts were recorded for this clonotype. This sequence joins TRBV30 and TRBJ1-6; no firm D call. The CDR3 length is 12 residues. V was trimmed by 2 bases and J by 7 bases, leaving 6 bases between them. Looked up from germline, CDR1 is GTSNPN and CDR2 is SVGIG (reference sequence). CDR3: CAWSTANSPLHF. CDR3 bases: TGTGCCTGGAGTACTGCCAATTCACCCCTCCACTTT.

This clonotype was detected many times. This chain links TRBV7-2 with TRBJ1-2; the D gene is possibly TRBD1 (6 bases). V lost 1 base and J lost 5, with 14 bases in between. The CDR3 is 15 amino acids. Germline CDR1 SGHTA, CDR2 FQGNSA. CDR3 in amino acids: CASSLVRTASYGYTF. CDR3 bases: TGTGCCAGCAGCTTAGTACGGACAGCTAGTTATGGCTACACCTTC.

The chain employs TRBV10-3 and TRBJ2-7; 9 positions match TRBD1. There are 14 residues in the CDR3. The J segment lost 11 bases and the V segment lost 0 bases, leaving 8 bases of the junction unmatched. Germline CDR1 reads ENHRY; CDR2 reads SYGVKD. DNA for the CDR3: TGTGCCATCAGTGAGTCTGGGACAGGGTTTTTGGAGTACTTC. Translated: CAISESGTGFLEYF.

This clonotype was counted many times. The chain recombines TRBV24-1 with TRBJ2-5, with no clear D. This CDR3 is built from 13 residues. CDR1 KGHDR and CDR2 SFDVKD come from the germline V gene. The V end was cut by 9 bases, the J end by 2 bases, with 12 bases between. CDR3 region: CATGSGIQETQYF. The CDR3 DNA reads as TGTGCCACCGGATCTGGCATTCAAGAGACCCAGTACTTC.

This clonotype was seen repeatedly, ten times or more. The chain links TRBV2 to TRBJ2-3; possibly TRBD1 for D (6 bases). The DNA end favors TRBJ2-5, so the J call may be wrong. Germline lookup yields CDR1 SNHLY and CDR2 FYNNEI. CDR3 length equals 13 residues. Here the CDR3 reads CASREQGSGTQYF. The CDR3 bases are TGTGCCAGCAGGGAACAGGGCAGTGGGACCCAGTACTTC.

By share, this clonotype ranks as medium-sized. The V call is TRBV10-3, the J call TRBJ2-5; no reliable D call. V lost 3 bases and J 2 bases, leaving 13 bases between the germline ends. The CDR3 loop spans 15 amino acids. The V gene's germline CDR1 is ENHRY and CDR2 SYGVKD. CDR3 residues: CAISEGQSGQETQYF. CDR3 in DNA: TGTGCCATCAGTGAAGGGCAATCGGGTCAAGAGACCCAGTACTTC.

At least ten counts were recorded for this clonotype. The genes are TRBV11-3 and TRBJ2-7, with D possibly matching TRBD1 (5 bases). The V and J ends lost 0 bases and 9 bases respectively, with 15 bases between them. The germline gives CDR1 SGHNT, CDR2 YENEEA. The CDR3 sequence is 14 residues long. CDR3 in DNA: TGTGCCAGCAGCTTAGAGTTAGGGGATGGAGTGCAGTACTTC. As protein: CASSLELGDGVQYF.

This clonotype was found many times. V gene TRBV3-1 combines with J gene TRBJ2-3, with 10 bases that match TRBD2. CDR1 is LGHDT and CDR2 is YNNKEL in the germline V gene (reference sequence). CDR3 length: 17 residues. Trimming cost V 0 bases and J 2 bases; bases outside gene matches: 5. For the CDR3, the DNA is TGTGCCAGCAGCCAAGATCCAGCGGGAGGGCCCACAGATACGCAGTATTTT. Protein product: CASSQDPAGGPTDTQYF.

To note about this clonotype: A much larger clone lies a single base off, so this may be a read error. The rearrangement uses TRBV30 and TRBJ2-1, with no clear D. Germline V gene sequence: CDR1 GTSNPN, CDR2 SVGIG (reference sequence). The CDR3 has 11 residues. CDR3 sequence reads: CAWSQGNIHYF. The DNA for the CDR3 is TGTGCCTGGTCGCAAGGAAACATTCATTACTTC. The whole variable domain, filled in from reference TRBV30 and TRBJ2-1, reads SQTIHQWPATLVQPVGSPLSLECTVEGTSNPNLYWYRQAAGRGLQLLFYSVGIGQISSEVPQNLSASRPQDRQFILSSKKLLLSDSGFYLCAWSQGNIHYFGPGTRLTVL.

This clonotype appeared many times. The junction differs from germline at one of its ends, possibly a read error. This chain uses TRBV7-6 with TRBJ1-2; D is perhaps TRBD1 (5 bases). The CDR3 has 14 amino acids. Germline V lookup: CDR1 SGHVS, CDR2 FNYEAQ. CDR3 DNA: TGTGCCAACAGCTTAGGCGGAGGAGGGGTCGGCTACACCTTC. It codes for CANSLGGGGVGYTF.

This clonotype turned up a few times. This sequence joins TRBV3-1 and TRBJ1-3; 11 bases match TRBD1. V was pared by 2 bases and J by 4 bases, with 10 bases of the junction left unmatched. In germline, CDR1 is LGHDT, CDR2 YNNKEL (reference sequence). The CDR3 totals 18 residues. CDR3 DNA sequence: TGTGCCAGCAGCCAACCACCGGACAGGGGGCTCGGCGGAAACACCATATATTTT. This codes for CASSQPPDRGLGGNTIYF.

This clonotype appeared many times. The chain joins TRBV11-3 to TRBJ1-1, with D hard to call. Germline CDR1 SGHNT, CDR2 YENEEA. The CDR3 is 17 amino acids. The V end lost 1 base, the J end lost 3 bases, and 18 bases lay between the germline ends. CDR3 region: CASSLVGSSRMDTEAFF. CDR3 in DNA: TGTGCCAGCAGCTTAGTGGGGTCCTCTCGGATGGACACTGAAGCTTTCTTT.

This clonotype was picked up many times. The gene calls are TRBV20-1 and TRBJ2-1, with 11 nucleotides matching TRBD2. From germline, CDR1 is DFQATT and CDR2 SNEGSKA (reference sequence). V trimming: 6 bases; J trimming: 6 bases; junction bases outside the gene matches: 7. The CDR3 consists of 14 residues. As DNA, the CDR3 is TGCAGTGCCGATAGCGGGAGGGGAGTCAATGAGCAGTTCTTC. Translation: CSADSGRGVNEQFF.

This clonotype was detected ten times or more. This chain uses TRBV6-5 with TRBJ2-7, with D perhaps assigned TRBD1 or TRBD2 (5 bases each). Germline assignment: CDR1 MNHEY and CDR2 SVGAGI. This CDR3 comprises 14 residues. Trimming left V 2 bases short and J 6 bases short, with 14 bases between. The CDR3 sequence is CASSYRSDGTEQYF. CDR3 nucleotide sequence: TGTGCCAGCAGTTACAGGTCTGACGGGACCGAGCAGTACTTC.

This clonotype showed up many times. The genes are TRBV11-2 and TRBJ2-1; D possibly corresponds to TRBD1 (6 bases). CDR3 length: 12 amino acids. The V gene's germline CDR1 is SGHAT and CDR2 FQNNGV. Trimming removed 5 bases at V and 14 bases at J, with 16 bases between. The CDR3 loop reads CASSPRTVGEFF. CDR3 nucleotide sequence: TGTGCCAGCAGCCCCCGGACAGTTGGGGAGTTCTTC.

This clonotype was seen at least ten times. The chain recombines TRBV12-3 or TRBV12-4 with TRBJ2-7, with a weak D call TRBD2 (5 bases). The V end lost 7 bases, the J end lost 0 bases, and 16 bases lay between the germline ends. The CDR3 is 15 residues long. As DNA, the CDR3 is TGTGCCAGCAACTCAGCCAGTGGGAGCTCCTACGAGCAGTACTTC. It encodes CASNSASGSSYEQYF.

Many counts were recorded for this clonotype. J is TRBJ2-2 and V is TRBV12-3 or TRBV12-4; D might be TRBD2 (5 bases). V was trimmed by 7 bases and J by 1 base, leaving 10 bases between them. The CDR3 extends over 14 amino acids. The CDR3 sequence is CASNRGRNTGELFF. As DNA, the CDR3 is TGTGCCAGCAACCGGGGAAGGAACACCGGGGAGCTGTTTTTT.

This clonotype was seen at least ten times. Germline and junction disagree at one end, which may indicate a read error. The gene calls are TRBV20-1 and TRBJ2-3; 7 bases are a match to TRBD1. CDR3 length: 15 residues. Germline V gene lookup returns CDR1 DFQATT and CDR2 SNEGSKA (reference sequence). The CDR3: CSAGDAGTVTDTQYF. The DNA for the CDR3 is TGCAGTGCTGGAGATGCCGGGACAGTCACAGATACGCAGTATTTT.

Worth noting for this clonotype: This may be a read error, as it is one base from a much larger clone. V usage is TRBV9 and J usage is TRBJ2-7; D unclear. V gave up 4 bases and J gave up 6 bases, with 8 bases separating them. Per the germline V gene, CDR1 is SGDLS and CDR2 is YYNGEE. The CDR3 loop spans 11 amino acids. CDR3 nucleotide sequence: TGTGCCAGCAGCCAATCTGCCGAGCAGTACTTC. Translation: CASSQSAEQYF. The complete variable domain, with remaining parts taken from reference TRBV9 and TRBJ2-7, reads DSGVTQTPKHLITATGQRVTLRCSPRSGDLSVYWYQQSLDQGLQFLIQYYNGEERAKGNILERFSAQQFPDLHSELNLSSLELGDSALYFCASSQSAEQYFGPGTRLTVT.

This clonotype was counted at least ten times. The chain uses TRBV7-8 and TRBJ2-2; a possible D gene is TRBD2 (5 bases). V was pared by 1 base and J by 5 bases, with 11 bases between. The CDR3 has 15 residues. Germline CDR1 is SGHVS and CDR2 is FQNEAQ. The CDR3 region is CASSLVSVRTGELFF. DNA for the CDR3: TGTGCCAGCAGCTTAGTTAGCGTTCGGACCGGGGAGCTGTTTTTT.

This clonotype was picked up one time. A read error may be the cause here, since a much bigger clone is one base away. The chain has TRBV6-2 or TRBV6-3 and TRBJ2-3, with D tentatively TRBD1 (6 bases). CDR3 length equals 15 residues. Trimming left V 5 bases short and J 3 bases short, with 15 bases between. Germline values: CDR1 MNHEY, CDR2 SVGEGT. CDR3 coding DNA: TGTGCCAGCAGTCCGCCGGGACAATGGACAGATACGCAGTATTTT. This gives the protein CASSPPGQWTDTQYF.

The chain employs TRBV12-3 or TRBV12-4 and TRBJ1-4; D not certain. The CDR3 runs 15 residues. V was pared by 6 bases and J by 5 bases, with 16 bases between. CDR3 region: CASSLGVRANEKLFF. In DNA, the CDR3 is TGTGCCAGCAGCCTCGGTGTTCGGGCCAATGAAAAACTGTTTTTT.

In its sample, this clonotype was seen many times. This chain connects TRBV7-9 to TRBJ1-5, with 7 bases aligning to TRBD1. CDR1 and CDR2 (germline): SEHNR, FQNEAQ (reference sequence). With 4 bases clipped from V and 7 bases from J, the junction kept 4 bases outside the gene matches. The CDR3 consists of 13 residues. The CDR3 DNA is TGTGCCAGCAGCTCGGGACAGAGGCAGCCCCAGCATTTT. It encodes CASSSGQRQPQHF. Full variable domain (rest looked up from reference TRBV7-9 and TRBJ1-5): DTGVSQNPRHKITKRGQNVTFRCDPISEHNRLYWYRQTLGQGPEFLTYFQNEAQLEKSRLLSDRFSAERPKGSFSTLEIQRTEQGDSAMYLCASSSGQRQPQHFGDGTRLSIL.

This clonotype occurred a few times. This chain uses TRBV19 with TRBJ1-5; D gene uncertain. V lost 3 bases, J lost 6 bases, and 9 bases lay in between. CDR3 length equals 13 residues. Germline loops: CDR1 LNHDA, CDR2 SQIVND (reference sequence). The CDR3, as DNA: TGTGCCAGTAGTATTGGGTGGACTCAGCCCCAGCATTTT. Its protein is CASSIGWTQPQHF. Together with reference TRBV19 and TRBJ1-5, the CDR3 gives the full variable domain: DGGITQSPKYLFRKEGQNVTLSCEQNLNHDAMYWYRQDPGQGLRLIYYSQIVNDFQKGDIAEGYSVSREKKESFPLTVTSAQKNPTAFYLCASSIGWTQPQHFGDGTRLSIL.

This clonotype was counted at least ten times. The chain links TRBV12-3 or TRBV12-4 to TRBJ2-5, with D possibly being TRBD2 (5 bases). Trimming removed 7 bases from V and 7 bases from J, with 19 bases in between. The CDR3 is made up of 14 amino acids. CDR3 in amino acids: CASTTAGLQWTQYF. The CDR3 nucleotides are TGTGCCAGCACCACGGCCGGACTGCAATGGACCCAGTACTTC.